The clone carrying this T cell receptor beta chain showed up just once. The entry originates in a study of shared T cell receptors in the human thymus. Produced via immunoSEQ multiplex PCR; TCRdb's table is partial and in-frame only. The table lists 720,000 or so clones, over 75% of them singletons. Unmatched junction bases numbered 14, after V lost 2 bases and J lost 10 bases. Germline lookup yields CDR1 MNHNS and CDR2 SASEGT. This CDR3 has 17 amino acids. The sample was also linked to a second study, of human thymus T cells. Turning to that study: Overlap was high between thymic repertoires from unrelated individuals, as reported in related research.

Input material: thymocytes. V and J are TRBV6-1 and TRBJ1-4; 9 nucleotides line up with TRBD1. This receptor was identified in a girl in the first two years of life with a congenital heart defect. This CDR3 reads CASSEFNNRGQKRKLFF. As DNA, the CDR3 is TGTGCCAGCAGTGAATTCAACAACAGGGGGCAAAAGAGAAAACTGTTTTTT.